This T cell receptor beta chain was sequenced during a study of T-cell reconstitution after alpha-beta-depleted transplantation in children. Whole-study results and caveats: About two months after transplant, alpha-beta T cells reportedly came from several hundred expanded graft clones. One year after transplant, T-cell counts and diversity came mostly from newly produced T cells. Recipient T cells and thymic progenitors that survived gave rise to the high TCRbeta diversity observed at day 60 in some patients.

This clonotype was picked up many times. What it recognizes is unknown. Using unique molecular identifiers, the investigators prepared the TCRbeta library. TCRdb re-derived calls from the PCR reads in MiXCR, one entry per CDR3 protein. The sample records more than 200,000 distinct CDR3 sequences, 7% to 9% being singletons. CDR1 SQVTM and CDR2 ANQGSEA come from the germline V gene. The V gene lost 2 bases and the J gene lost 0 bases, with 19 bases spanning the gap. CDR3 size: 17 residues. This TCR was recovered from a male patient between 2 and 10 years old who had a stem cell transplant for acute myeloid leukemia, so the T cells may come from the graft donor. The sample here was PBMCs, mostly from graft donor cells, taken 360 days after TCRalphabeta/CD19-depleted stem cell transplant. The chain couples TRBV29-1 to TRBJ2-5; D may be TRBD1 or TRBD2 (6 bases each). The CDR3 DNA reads TGCAGCGTTGAAACTTGGCGGGACACCTTGTACCAAGAGACCCAGTACTTC. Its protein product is CSVETWRDTLYQETQYF.